Listed below are T cell receptor beta chains from one sample, sequenced in a study of shared clonotypes between healthy human individuals. Sequenced by immunoSEQ multiplex PCR; TCRdb stores in-frame clones only, minus some. The sample lists under 350,000 clones, 80% to 90% seen once, with around 15% in the top ten. The sequencing input was memory CD8+ T cells sorted from blood. Receptors were obtained from a man between 18 and 29 years old in good health. Each CDR3 is given with its conserved first and last residue. D genes are given only for firm matches.

d_call: TRBD1
j_call: TRBJ1-1
v_call: TRBV28
cdr3_nt: TGTGCCAGCAGTCCTAGGGGGCGCGAGATGAACACTGAAGCTTTCTTT
cdr3_aa: CASSPRGREMNTEAFF

d_call: .
j_call: TRBJ1-2
v_call: TRBV6-1
cdr3_nt: TGTGCCAGCTGGACTACGGGGGACTATGGCTACACCTTC
cdr3_aa: CASWTTGDYGYTF

d_call: .
j_call: TRBJ1-5
v_call: TRBV27
cdr3_nt: TGTGCCAGCAGCGGGGGACTTCATCAGCCCCAGCATTTT
cdr3_aa: CASSGGLHQPQHF

d_call: .
j_call: TRBJ1-2
v_call: TRBV7-9
cdr3_nt: TGTGCCAGCAGCTTGGCGATCTCACAGAGCAACTATGGCTACACCTTC
cdr3_aa: CASSLAISQSNYGYTF

d_call: .
j_call: TRBJ1-3
v_call: TRBV30
cdr3_nt: TGTGCCTGGAGCGAATCCGGGGGTGAGGGAAACACCATATATTTT
cdr3_aa: CAWSESGGEGNTIYF

d_call: .
j_call: TRBJ2-6
v_call: TRBV7-9
cdr3_nt: TGTGCCAGCAGCTCTCGGAGGGTCGGCGGGGCCAACGTCCTGACTTTC
cdr3_aa: CASSSRRVGGANVLTF

d_call: .
j_call: TRBJ2-7
v_call: TRBV2
cdr3_nt: TGTGCCAGCAGTGAAGACGTGTGGACAGAGCCGTACTTC
cdr3_aa: CASSEDVWTEPYF

d_call: TRBD2
j_call: TRBJ2-2
v_call: TRBV6-1
cdr3_nt: TGTGCCAGCAGTGTAGCGGGAGACACCGGGGAGCTGTTTTTT
cdr3_aa: CASSVAGDTGELFF

d_call: TRBD2
j_call: TRBJ2-1
v_call: TRBV11-2
cdr3_nt: TGTGCCAGCAGCTTGGCTCAACTAGCGGGAGGAGCCTACAATGAGCAGTTCTTC
cdr3_aa: CASSLAQLAGGAYNEQFF

d_call: .
j_call: TRBJ1-1
v_call: TRBV6-5
cdr3_nt: TGTGCCAGCAGTTACTCAGCCGTTACTGAAGCTTTCTTT
cdr3_aa: CASSYSAVTEAFF

d_call: .
j_call: TRBJ1-1
v_call: TRBV30
cdr3_nt: TGTGCCTGGAGTGTGTTACGGGATCCTGAAGCTTTCTTT
cdr3_aa: CAWSVLRDPEAFF

d_call: .
j_call: TRBJ1-1
v_call: TRBV10-1
cdr3_nt: TGCGCCAGCAGTGAGGTCGGGGGACCGAACACTGAAGCTTTCTTT
cdr3_aa: CASSEVGGPNTEAFF